The 5 T cell receptor beta chains listed next were all sequenced from one sample in a study of blood T cell repertoires in COVID-19. Clones were sequenced by immunoSEQ multiplex PCR, and TCRdb holds only the in-frame ones, with some missing. The sample lists some 12,000 clones, 92% occurring once. The material sequenced was peripheral blood. The source of these receptors is a woman between 65 and 79 years old with active COVID-19.

The rearrangement uses TRBV30 and TRBJ1-2; D uncertain. The germline V and J ends were trimmed by 3 bases and 4 bases, with 18 bases remaining between them. CDR1 and CDR2 from the germline V gene are GTSNPN and SVGIG (reference sequence). The CDR3 has 15 amino acids. CDR3: CAWSVTATPLYGYTF. In nucleotides, the CDR3 is TGTGCCTGGAGCGTAACAGCAACCCCGCTCTATGGCTACACCTTC. The full variable domain, in which reference TRBV30 and TRBJ1-2 provide the parts outside the CDR3, is SQTIHQWPATLVQPVGSPLSLECTVEGTSNPNLYWYRQAAGRGLQLLFYSVGIGQISSEVPQNLSASRPQDRQFILSSKKLLLSDSGFYLCAWSVTATPLYGYTFGSGTRLTVV.

The chain uses TRBV5-1 and TRBJ2-5; 13 nucleotides match TRBD2. CDR1 is SGHRS and CDR2 is YFSETQ in the germline V gene. Trimming cost V 3 bases and J 1 base; bases outside gene matches: 0. The CDR3 consists of 15 residues. The CDR3 nucleotides are TGCGCCAGCAGCTGGACTAGCGGGGGCCAAGAGACCCAGTACTTC. This sequence encodes CASSWTSGGQETQYF.

The V and J genes are TRBV9 and TRBJ2-1; 10 bases align to TRBD2. This CDR3 has 14 residues. V dropped 0 bases and J dropped 7; count of bases not matched to a gene: 1. Germline CDR1 SGDLS, CDR2 YYNGEE. The CDR3 coding sequence is TGTGCCAGCAGCGTAGCTAGCGGGAGTAATGAGCAGTTCTTC. Its translation: CASSVASGSNEQFF.

The chain employs TRBV27 and TRBJ2-5; 7 bases align to TRBD2. V shed 6 bases and J 4 bases; nucleotides not matched to a gene: 8. From germline, CDR1 is MNHEY and CDR2 SMNVEV (reference sequence). This CDR3 contains 14 residues. DNA of the CDR3: TGTGCCAGCAGACAAGCGGGGAAGGGAGAGACCCAGTACTTC. Translation gives CASRQAGKGETQYF.

The J gene is TRBJ2-5, the V gene TRBV5-6, with D tentatively TRBD2 (5 bases). V was shortened by 1 base and J by 5 bases, with 12 bases between the two germline ends. CDR3 length equals 14 residues. CDR1 and CDR2 (germline): SGHDT, YYEEEE. DNA for the CDR3: TGTGCCAGCAGCTTGCGGGGTTTCATGGAGACCCAGTACTTC. Amino acids: CASSLRGFMETQYF.